Below, 16 T cell receptor beta chains from the same sample are listed, as sequenced in a study of T cell repertoires in cytomegalovirus infection. Antigens of these TCRs are unknown. TCRdb itself ran the reads through MiXCR, one entry per CDR3 protein. Among about 770,000 distinct CDR3 sequences listed, under 35% were seen once. Sequenced material: cultured CD8+ T cells from PBMCs, taken from culture after CMV antigen stimulation. The receptors originated from a human donor in good health (CMV status not recorded). Some clones in this sample may be carry-over from other donors' samples.

This clonotype has a handful of counts. The chain has TRBV7-9 and TRBJ2-1; 11 positions agree with TRBD2. The germline V gene encodes CDR1 SEHNR and CDR2 FQNEAQ (reference sequence). CDR3 length equals 16 residues. J lost 3 bases, V lost 5 bases, and 6 bases had no gene match. Here the CDR3 DNA reads TGTGCCAGCAGCCCGGCGACTAGCGGGGACTACAATGAGCAGTTCTTC. Its translation: CASSPATSGDYNEQFF. Supplemented by reference TRBV7-9 and TRBJ2-1, the full variable domain reads DTGVSQNPRHKITKRGQNVTFRCDPISEHNRLYWYRQTLGQGPEFLTYFQNEAQLEKSRLLSDRFSAERPKGSFSTLEIQRTEQGDSAMYLCASSPATSGDYNEQFFGPGTRLTVL.

This clonotype was seen more than once but under ten times. The V and J genes are TRBV19 and TRBJ1-1; D might be TRBD1 (5 bases). Germline V gene lookup returns CDR1 LNHDA and CDR2 SQIVND (reference sequence). The CDR3 has 13 amino acids. Trimming took 7 bases from V and 7 from J, leaving 16 bases between them. The CDR3 nucleotides are TGTGCCAGTACCTATCATAAGGGGTATGAAGCTTTCTTT. It is translated as CASTYHKGYEAFF.

This clonotype was observed a single time. This could be a read error, since a much larger clone is one nucleotide away. The rearrangement joins TRBV7-6 to TRBJ1-4; no clear D gene. CDR3 length: 18 amino acids. Germline V CDR1 and CDR2: SGHVS, FNYEAQ. DNA of the CDR3: TGTGCCAGCAGCTTAGCGATGGGGTCGGGTGGAACTATTGAAAAACTGTTTTTT. This codes for CASSLAMGSGGTIEKLFF.

This clonotype was picked up a small number of times. The chain recombines TRBV6-6 with TRBJ2-5, with D maybe TRBD1 (6 bases). CDR1 is MNHNY and CDR2 is SVGAGI in the germline V gene (reference sequence). This CDR3 spans 17 amino acids. The ends were cut back, 2 bases at V and 1 base at J, with 17 bases in the middle. The CDR3: CASSYKVRQGSQETQYF. The CDR3 nucleotides read TGTGCCAGCAGTTACAAGGTTCGGCAGGGGTCCCAAGAGACCCAGTACTTC.

The chain uses TRBV7-9 and TRBJ2-7; tentative D call: TRBD1 (8 bases). Looked up from germline, CDR1 is SEHNR and CDR2 is FQNEAQ (reference sequence). The CDR3 contains 15 residues. Trimming pared 3 bases from V and 4 bases from J, leaving 16 bases between. In nucleotides, the CDR3 is TGTGCCAGCAGCTTCAGCGGGACAGGAAATTACGAGCAGTACTTC. This sequence encodes CASSFSGTGNYEQYF.

This clonotype turned up a few times. V is TRBV4-1 and J is TRBJ1-6; D gene uncertain. V was shortened by 3 bases and J by 5 bases, with 8 bases between the two germline ends. Germline CDR1 reads MGHRA; CDR2 reads YSYEKL. The CDR3 consists of 14 residues. The chain's CDR3 is CASSQEAHNSPLHF. The CDR3 coding sequence is TGCGCCAGCAGCCAGGAAGCACATAATTCACCCCTCCACTTT.

This clonotype was picked up many times. This sequence joins TRBV2 and TRBJ1-2; TRBD1 matches at 12 bases. V dropped 7 bases and J dropped 6; count of bases not matched to a gene: 15. Germline V lookup: CDR1 SNHLY, CDR2 FYNNEI. The CDR3 length is 17 residues. In DNA, the CDR3 is TGTGCCAGCAACCCGGGACAGGGGGCTAGTAGTGAGAATGGCTACACCTTC. Its protein is CASNPGQGASSENGYTF.

This clonotype showed up many times. The DNA for the CDR3 is TGTGCCATCAGTGACGGGACAGGGGTCACTGAAGCTTTCTTT. This codes for CAISDGTGVTEAFF. V is TRBV10-3 and J is TRBJ1-1; 10 bases map to TRBD1. The V gene end was trimmed by 3 bases and the J gene end by 4 bases; junction bases not matched to a gene: 2. The CDR3 loop spans 14 amino acids. Germline V gene data show CDR1 as ENHRY and CDR2 as SYGVKD.

In its sample, this clonotype was seen many times. The chain joins TRBV7-6 to TRBJ2-3; TRBD2 matches at 7 bases. J lost 0 bases, V lost 4 bases, and 4 bases had no gene match. The CDR3 is 15 amino acids. CDR1 and CDR2 from the germline V gene are SGHVS and FNYEAQ. The DNA for the CDR3 is TGTGCCAGCAGCTCACTAGCGACCAGCACAGATACGCAGTATTTT. This encodes CASSSLATSTDTQYF.

The chain employs TRBV10-3 and TRBJ1-1, with D possibly TRBD1 on 5 matching bases. CDR1 and CDR2 (germline): ENHRY, SYGVKD. The CDR3 runs 15 residues. V was cut by 0 bases and J by 0 bases, with 8 bases left in between. The CDR3 region has the DNA TGTGCCATCAGTGAGTCTGGGACGGTGAACACTGAAGCTTTCTTT. Encoded protein: CAISESGTVNTEAFF.

V and J are TRBV4-1 and TRBJ2-3; D perhaps matches TRBD2 (5 bases). V lost 1 base and J lost 4, with 15 bases in between. In germline, CDR1 is MGHRA, CDR2 YSYEKL. The CDR3 is made up of 16 amino acids. CDR3 region: CASSQAQAVSADTQYF. For the CDR3, the DNA is TGCGCCAGCAGCCAAGCGCAGGCGGTTAGCGCAGATACGCAGTATTTT.

This clonotype has only a few counts. Its ends do not fully match the called genes, so a read error is possible. CDR3 region: CASSYSSWQGSSEQYF. The DNA of the CDR3 is TGTGCCAGCAGTTACTCTAGTTGGCAGGGTTCCTCCGAGCAGTACTTC. This chain uses TRBV6-5 with TRBJ2-7; tentatively, D is TRBD1 (5 bases). CDR1 MNHEY and CDR2 SVGAGI come from the germline V gene. The CDR3 runs to 16 residues.

The sample holds a few counts of this clonotype. One end of the junction fails to match germline, which may point to a read error. The rearrangement joins TRBV12-3 or TRBV12-4 to TRBJ1-2; no firm D call. This CDR3 contains 12 residues. The chain's CDR3 is CASSFSGVGTDF. Here the CDR3 DNA reads TGTGCCAGCAGTTTTTCAGGTGTCGGTACAGACTTC.

This clonotype has just one count. V is TRBV4-3 and J is TRBJ1-1; D remains unclear. The CDR3 has 14 amino acids. The V end was cut by 0 bases, the J end by 8 bases, with 13 bases between. The germline V gene encodes CDR1 LGHNA and CDR2 YSLEER. CDR3 region: CASSQDLDFQEAFF. CDR3 nucleotide sequence: TGCGCCAGCAGCCAAGATTTGGATTTTCAGGAAGCTTTCTTT.

This clonotype was found many times. This chain connects TRBV12-3 or TRBV12-4 to TRBJ2-5; D is perhaps TRBD2 (6 bases). The CDR3 is 14 amino acids. V was cut by 0 bases and J by 5 bases, with 10 bases left in between. The CDR3 bases are TGTGCCAGCAGTTTAGCGCGGGACCGGGAGACCCAGTACTTC. Translating it yields CASSLARDRETQYF.

This chain connects TRBV19 to TRBJ2-1; 10 positions agree with TRBD2. Trimming cost V 4 bases and J 8 bases; bases outside gene matches: 8. CDR1 is LNHDA and CDR2 is SQIVND in the germline V gene (reference sequence). The CDR3 consists of 15 residues. The CDR3 DNA is TGTGCCAGTAGTAAACAGCGGGGGGGCCTCGATGAGCAGTTCTTC. Residues: CASSKQRGGLDEQFF. Variable domain in full (rest from reference TRBV19 and TRBJ2-1): DGGITQSPKYLFRKEGQNVTLSCEQNLNHDAMYWYRQDPGQGLRLIYYSQIVNDFQKGDIAEGYSVSREKKESFPLTVTSAQKNPTAFYLCASSKQRGGLDEQFFGPGTRLTVL.